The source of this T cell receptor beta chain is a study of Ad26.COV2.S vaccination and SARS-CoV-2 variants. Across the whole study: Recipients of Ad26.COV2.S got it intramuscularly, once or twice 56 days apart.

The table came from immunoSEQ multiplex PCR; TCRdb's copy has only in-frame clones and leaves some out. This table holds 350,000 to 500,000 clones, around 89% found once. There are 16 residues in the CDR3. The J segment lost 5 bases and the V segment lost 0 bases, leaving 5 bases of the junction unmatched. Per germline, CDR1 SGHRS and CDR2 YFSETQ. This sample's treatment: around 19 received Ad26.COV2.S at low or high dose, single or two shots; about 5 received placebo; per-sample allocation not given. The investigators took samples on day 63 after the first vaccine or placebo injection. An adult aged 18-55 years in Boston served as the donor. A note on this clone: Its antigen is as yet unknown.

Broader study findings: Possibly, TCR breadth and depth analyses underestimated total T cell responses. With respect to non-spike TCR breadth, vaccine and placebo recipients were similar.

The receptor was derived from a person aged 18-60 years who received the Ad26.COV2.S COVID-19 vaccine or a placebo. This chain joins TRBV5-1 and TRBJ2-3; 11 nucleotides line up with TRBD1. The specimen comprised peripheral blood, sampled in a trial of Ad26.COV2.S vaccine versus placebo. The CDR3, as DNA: TGCGCCAGCAGCTTGGTTGGACAGGGGGCGAGAGATACGCAGTATTTT. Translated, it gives CASSLVGQGARDTQYF.